Each of the 11 T cell receptor beta chains below was sequenced from the same sample in a study of T cell responses to AZD1222 COVID-19 vaccine. Data came from immunoSEQ multiplex PCR; TCRdb stores just in-frame clones and leaves some out. The sample consists of some 180,000 clones, roughly 92% of them appearing once. The source material was peripheral blood, sampled on day 0 of AZD1222 vaccination. The receptor source for this set is an adult in good health.

The chain couples TRBV7-2 to TRBJ1-2; D remains unclear. This CDR3 has 14 amino acids. CDR1 and CDR2 (germline): SGHTA, FQGNSA. V dropped 5 bases and J dropped 8 bases, with 18 bases sitting between them. The CDR3, as DNA: TGTGCCAGCAGCCCCCGGCGGGCAGGCGGGGGCTACACCTTC. Its protein product is CASSPRRAGGGYTF.

The DNA for the CDR3 is TGTGCCAGCAGCGTAGGAGACTACGAGCAGTACTTC. The encoded protein is CASSVGDYEQYF. The chain couples TRBV9 to TRBJ2-7; D gene uncertain. The CDR3 has 12 amino acids. V was cut by 0 bases and J by 3 bases, with 4 bases left in between. CDR1 and CDR2 from the germline V gene are SGDLS and YYNGEE.

This clone was observed a single time. The chain has TRBV10-3 and TRBJ2-1; possibly TRBD1 or TRBD2 for D (5 bases each). This CDR3 comprises 21 residues. CDR1 is ENHRY and CDR2 is SYGVKD in the germline V gene. V gave up 0 bases and J gave up 0 bases, with 24 bases separating them. The chain's CDR3 is CAISESIGFIGAASSYNEQFF. The DNA of the CDR3 is TGTGCCATCAGTGAGTCGATCGGCTTTATCGGGGCCGCGAGCTCCTACAATGAGCAGTTCTTC.

The chain recombines TRBV2 with TRBJ1-2; 11 bases are a match to TRBD1. Germline V CDR1 and CDR2: SNHLY, FYNNEI. V lost 6 bases to trimming and J lost 6 bases; unmatched junction nucleotides: 3. This CDR3 is built from 13 residues. The CDR3 is CASSRDRGNGYTF. The CDR3 bases are TGTGCCAGCAGCCGGGACAGGGGGAATGGCTACACCTTC.

The rearrangement uses TRBV7-2 and TRBJ1-2; D not resolved. The CDR3 is 15 amino acids. Per the germline V gene, CDR1 is SGHTA and CDR2 is FQGNSA. The ends were cut back, 5 bases at V and 0 bases at J, with 13 bases in the middle. This CDR3 is CASSPAGVPNYGYTF. Written as DNA, the CDR3 is TGTGCCAGCAGCCCCGCGGGTGTTCCTAACTATGGCTACACCTTC.

The chain recombines TRBV9 with TRBJ2-2, with D perhaps TRBD1 (6 bases). The CDR3 consists of 14 residues. V was pared by 2 bases and J by 4 bases, with 9 bases between. The germline V gene has CDR1 SGDLS and CDR2 YYNGEE. DNA for the CDR3: TGTGCCAGCAGCGTCCCACAGGGCACCGGGGAGCTGTTTTTT. Residues: CASSVPQGTGELFF.

This chain links TRBV19 with TRBJ2-2; D ambiguous. Germline-derived CDR1 and CDR2 are LNHDA and SQIVND (reference sequence). The CDR3 contains 17 residues. The V end was cut by 1 base, the J end by 1 base, with 13 bases between. CDR3 sequence: CASSIGPTRGNTGELFF. The DNA for the CDR3 is TGTGCCAGTAGTATAGGACCGACTCGAGGGAACACCGGGGAGCTGTTTTTT.

The chain recombines TRBV27 with TRBJ2-4; TRBD2 matches at 9 bases. CDR1 is MNHEY, CDR2 SMNVEV, per germline (reference sequence). With V trimmed by 9 bases and J by 6 bases, 9 bases remained unmatched. This CDR3 spans 14 amino acids. CDR3 region: CASGLAGSVNIQYF. The CDR3 nucleotides read TGTGCCAGTGGGCTAGCGGGGTCGGTAAACATTCAGTACTTC.

V is TRBV5-1 and J is TRBJ1-1; D is possibly TRBD1 (6 bases). The CDR3 runs 17 residues. In germline, CDR1 is SGHRS, CDR2 YFSETQ. V lost 4 bases and J lost 0, with 19 bases in between. DNA of the CDR3: TGCGCCAGCAGCGCTTACAGGGTGGGTAGGCTGAACACTGAAGCTTTCTTT. Translation gives CASSAYRVGRLNTEAFF.

The gene calls are TRBV16 and TRBJ1-1; TRBD1 matches at 11 bases. The CDR3 runs to 15 residues. CDR1 and CDR2 from the germline V gene are KGHSY and FQNENV. After removal of 3 bases from V and 4 bases from J, the junction contained 4 bases not matched to a gene. The CDR3 is CASSHAGTGGTEAFF. In nucleotides, the CDR3 is TGTGCCAGCAGCCATGCCGGGACAGGGGGCACTGAAGCTTTCTTT.

The chain uses TRBV19 and TRBJ2-1, with 7 bases matching TRBD2. The length of the CDR3 is 17 residues. V lost 2 bases to trimming and J lost 6 bases; unmatched junction nucleotides: 13. CDR1 LNHDA and CDR2 SQIVND come from the germline V gene (reference sequence). This CDR3 reads CASSIRPREGYGNEQFF. CDR3 bases: TGTGCCAGTAGTATACGGCCCAGGGAGGGGTACGGCAATGAGCAGTTCTTC.